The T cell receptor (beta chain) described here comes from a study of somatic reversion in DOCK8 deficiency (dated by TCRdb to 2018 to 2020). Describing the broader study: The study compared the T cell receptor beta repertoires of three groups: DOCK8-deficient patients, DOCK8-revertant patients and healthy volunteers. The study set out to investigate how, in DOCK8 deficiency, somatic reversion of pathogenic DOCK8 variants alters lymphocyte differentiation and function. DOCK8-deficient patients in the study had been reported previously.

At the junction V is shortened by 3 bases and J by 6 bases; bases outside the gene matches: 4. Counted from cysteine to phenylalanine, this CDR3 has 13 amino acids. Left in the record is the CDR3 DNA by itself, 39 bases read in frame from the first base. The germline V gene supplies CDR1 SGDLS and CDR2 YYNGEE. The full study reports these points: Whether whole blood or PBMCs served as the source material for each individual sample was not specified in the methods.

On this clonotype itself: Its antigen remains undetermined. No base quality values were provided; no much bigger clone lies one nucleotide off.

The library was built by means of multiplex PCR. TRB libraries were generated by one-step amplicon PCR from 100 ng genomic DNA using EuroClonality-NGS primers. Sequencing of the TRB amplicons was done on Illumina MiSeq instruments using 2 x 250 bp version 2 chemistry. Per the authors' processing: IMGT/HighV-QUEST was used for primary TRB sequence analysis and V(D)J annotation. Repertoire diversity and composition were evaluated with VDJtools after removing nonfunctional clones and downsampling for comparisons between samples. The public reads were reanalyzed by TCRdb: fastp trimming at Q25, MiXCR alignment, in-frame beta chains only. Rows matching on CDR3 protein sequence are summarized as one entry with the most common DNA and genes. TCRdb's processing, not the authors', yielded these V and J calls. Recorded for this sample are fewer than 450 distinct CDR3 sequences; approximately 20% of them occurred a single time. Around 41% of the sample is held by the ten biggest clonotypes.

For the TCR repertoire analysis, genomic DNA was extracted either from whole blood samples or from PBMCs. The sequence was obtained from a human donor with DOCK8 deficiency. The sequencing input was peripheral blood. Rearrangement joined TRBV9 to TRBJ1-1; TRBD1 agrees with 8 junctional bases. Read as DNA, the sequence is TGTGCCAGCAGCGCCCAGGGGGCCGCTGAAGCTTTCTTT. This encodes CASSAQGAAEAFF.